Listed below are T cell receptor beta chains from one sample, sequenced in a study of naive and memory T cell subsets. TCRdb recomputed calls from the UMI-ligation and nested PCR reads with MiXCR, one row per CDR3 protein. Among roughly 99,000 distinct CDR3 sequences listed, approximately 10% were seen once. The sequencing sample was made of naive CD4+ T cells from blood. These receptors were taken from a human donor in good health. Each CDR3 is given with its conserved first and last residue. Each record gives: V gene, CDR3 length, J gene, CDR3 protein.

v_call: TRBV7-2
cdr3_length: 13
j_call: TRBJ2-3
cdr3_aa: CASSSTRTDTQYF

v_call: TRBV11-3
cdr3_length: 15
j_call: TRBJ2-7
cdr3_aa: CASSPEGQGSHEQYF

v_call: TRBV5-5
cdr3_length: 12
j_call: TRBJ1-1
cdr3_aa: CASSLSTVEAFF

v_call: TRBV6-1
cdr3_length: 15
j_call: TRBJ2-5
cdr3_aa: CASSEALGLLETQYF

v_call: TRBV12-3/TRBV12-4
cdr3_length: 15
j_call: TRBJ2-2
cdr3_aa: CASRDRRRNTGELFF

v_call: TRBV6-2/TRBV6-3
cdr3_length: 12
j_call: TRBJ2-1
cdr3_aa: CASSYWDNEQFF

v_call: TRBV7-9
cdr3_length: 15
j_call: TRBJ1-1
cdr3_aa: CASSLASVLITEAFF

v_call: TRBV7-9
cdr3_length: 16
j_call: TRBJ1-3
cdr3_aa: CASSSTGTGAGNTIYF

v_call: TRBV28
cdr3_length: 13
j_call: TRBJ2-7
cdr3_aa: CASRLPPPSEQYF

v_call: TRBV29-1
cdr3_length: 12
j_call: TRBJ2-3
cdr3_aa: CSVAQTTDTQYF

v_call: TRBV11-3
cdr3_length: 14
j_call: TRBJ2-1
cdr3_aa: CASSFSAVGNEQFF

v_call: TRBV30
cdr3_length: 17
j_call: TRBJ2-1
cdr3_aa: CAWSVGTLKFTINEQFF

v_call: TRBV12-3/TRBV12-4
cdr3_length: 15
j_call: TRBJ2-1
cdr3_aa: CASSSRDRHLNEQFF

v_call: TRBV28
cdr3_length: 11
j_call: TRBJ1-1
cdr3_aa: CASSWRTEAFF

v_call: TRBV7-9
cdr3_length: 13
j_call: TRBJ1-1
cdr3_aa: CASSLAQGTEAFF

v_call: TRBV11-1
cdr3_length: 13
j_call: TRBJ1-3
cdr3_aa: CASSRVEGNTIYF

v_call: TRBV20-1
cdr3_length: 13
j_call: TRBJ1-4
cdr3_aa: CSARESGDEKLFF

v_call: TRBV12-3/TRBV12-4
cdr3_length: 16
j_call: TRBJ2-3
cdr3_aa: CASRRLAGLSTDTQYF

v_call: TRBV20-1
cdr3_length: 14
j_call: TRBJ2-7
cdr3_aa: CSAASGGSSYEQYF

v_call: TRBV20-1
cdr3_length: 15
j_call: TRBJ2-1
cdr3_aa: CSARDSRQGLDEQFF

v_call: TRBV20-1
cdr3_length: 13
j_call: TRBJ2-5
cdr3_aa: CSARAASTETQYF

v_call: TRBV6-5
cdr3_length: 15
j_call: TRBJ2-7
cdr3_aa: CASSPGGTASYEQYF

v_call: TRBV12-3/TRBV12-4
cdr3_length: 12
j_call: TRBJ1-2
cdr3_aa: CASNRDGDGYTF

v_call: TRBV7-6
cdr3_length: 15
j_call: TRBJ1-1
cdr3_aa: CASSPSWGSRAEAFF

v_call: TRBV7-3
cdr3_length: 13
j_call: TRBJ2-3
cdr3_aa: CASSFQQGDTQYF

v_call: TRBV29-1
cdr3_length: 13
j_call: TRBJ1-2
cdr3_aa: CSVEEGQGYGYTF

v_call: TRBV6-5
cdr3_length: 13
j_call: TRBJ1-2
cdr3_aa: CASSYSAALPYTF

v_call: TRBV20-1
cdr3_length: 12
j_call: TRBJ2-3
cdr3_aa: CSASRSADTQYF

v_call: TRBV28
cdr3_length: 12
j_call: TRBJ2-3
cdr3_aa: CASTTLTDTQYF

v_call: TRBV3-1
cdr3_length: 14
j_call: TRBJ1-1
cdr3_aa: CASSHRNRATEAFF

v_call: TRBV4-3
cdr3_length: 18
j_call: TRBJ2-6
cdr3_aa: CASSPSHGTLGGANVLTF

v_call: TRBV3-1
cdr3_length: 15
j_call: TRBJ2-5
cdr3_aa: CASSQYGGAQETQYF

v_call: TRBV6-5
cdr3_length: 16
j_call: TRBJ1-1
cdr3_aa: CASSYSIGSSGTEAFF

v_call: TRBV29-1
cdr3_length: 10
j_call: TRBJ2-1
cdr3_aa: CSVADAEQFF

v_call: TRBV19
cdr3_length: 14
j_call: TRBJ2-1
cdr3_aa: CASSARQVYNEQFF

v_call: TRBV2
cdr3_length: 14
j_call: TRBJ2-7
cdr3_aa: CASSQRTGGNEQYF

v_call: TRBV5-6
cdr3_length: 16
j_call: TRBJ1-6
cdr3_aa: CASSFLGSSYNSPLHF

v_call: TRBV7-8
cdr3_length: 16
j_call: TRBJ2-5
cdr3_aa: CASSLWASGGTETQYF

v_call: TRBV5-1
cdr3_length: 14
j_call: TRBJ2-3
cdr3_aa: CASSTTASTDTQYF

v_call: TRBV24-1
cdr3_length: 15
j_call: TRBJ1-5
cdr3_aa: CAASETGLSNQPQHF

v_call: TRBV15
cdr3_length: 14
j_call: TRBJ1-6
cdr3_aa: CATSRDRESESLHF

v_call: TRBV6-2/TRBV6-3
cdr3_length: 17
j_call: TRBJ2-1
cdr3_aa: CASSYSGGTPAYNEQFF

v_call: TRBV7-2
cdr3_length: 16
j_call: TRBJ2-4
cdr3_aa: CASSPRRELAKNIQYF

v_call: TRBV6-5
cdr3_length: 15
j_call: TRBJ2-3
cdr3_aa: CASSYLAGVTDTQYF

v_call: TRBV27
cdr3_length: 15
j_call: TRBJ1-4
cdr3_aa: CASSLRGLQREKLFF

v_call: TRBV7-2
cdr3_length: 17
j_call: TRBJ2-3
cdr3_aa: CASSFLARAEVTDTQYF

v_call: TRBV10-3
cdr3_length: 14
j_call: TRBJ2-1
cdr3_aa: CAISLREGRNEQFF

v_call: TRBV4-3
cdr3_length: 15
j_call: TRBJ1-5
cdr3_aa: CASSPTGSGNQPQHF

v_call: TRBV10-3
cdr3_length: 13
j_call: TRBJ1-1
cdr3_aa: CAIPDRQDTEAFF

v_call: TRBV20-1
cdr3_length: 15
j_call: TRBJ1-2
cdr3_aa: CSVALPGQLSRGYTF

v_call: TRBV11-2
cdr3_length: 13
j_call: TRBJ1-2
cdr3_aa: CASSYSGVDGYTF

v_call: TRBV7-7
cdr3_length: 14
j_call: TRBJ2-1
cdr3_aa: CASSNGGRYNEQFF